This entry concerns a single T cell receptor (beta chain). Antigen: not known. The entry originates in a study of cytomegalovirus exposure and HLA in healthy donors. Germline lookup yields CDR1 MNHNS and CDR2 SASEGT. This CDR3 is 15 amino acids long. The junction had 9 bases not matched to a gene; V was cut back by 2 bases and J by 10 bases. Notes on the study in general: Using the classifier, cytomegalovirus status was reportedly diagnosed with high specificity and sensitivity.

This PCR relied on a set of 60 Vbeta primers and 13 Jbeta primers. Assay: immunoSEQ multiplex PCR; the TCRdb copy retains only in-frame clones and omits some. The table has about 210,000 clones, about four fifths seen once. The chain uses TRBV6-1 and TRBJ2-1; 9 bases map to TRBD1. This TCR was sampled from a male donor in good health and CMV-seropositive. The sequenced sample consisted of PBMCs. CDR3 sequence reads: CASSETNRQGEEQFF. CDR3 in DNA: TGTGCCAGCAGTGAAACGAACAGACAGGGGGAGGAGCAGTTCTTC.